This TCR beta chain was sequenced in a study of OX40 agonist ivuxolimab in advanced cancers. About the research overall: All patients had ivuxolimab intravenously every 2 weeks at 0.01 to 10 mg/kg. The study's findings and limits: The mean number of expanded clones was higher in CD8+ T cells than in CD4+.

The table came from immunoSEQ multiplex PCR; TCRdb's copy has only in-frame clones and leaves some out. The table includes about 59,000 clones, 82% detected once. Deletions cut 0 bases from V and 5 bases from J, with 10 bases between. CDR1 and CDR2 from the germline V gene are KGHSH and LQKENI. The CDR3 totals 14 residues. A note on this clone: The antigen remains undetermined.

The source of this sequence is an adult with an advanced solid tumor such as melanoma, head and neck, liver or kidney cancer. The input for sequencing was CD4+ or CD8+ T cells sorted from blood, taken in a trial of the OX40 agonist ivuxolimab. The J gene is TRBJ1-1, the V gene TRBV18, with D tentatively TRBD1 (6 bases). The CDR3 region is CASSPPGARTEAFF. In DNA, the CDR3 is TGTGCCAGCTCACCACCGGGGGCCCGGACTGAAGCTTTCTTT.